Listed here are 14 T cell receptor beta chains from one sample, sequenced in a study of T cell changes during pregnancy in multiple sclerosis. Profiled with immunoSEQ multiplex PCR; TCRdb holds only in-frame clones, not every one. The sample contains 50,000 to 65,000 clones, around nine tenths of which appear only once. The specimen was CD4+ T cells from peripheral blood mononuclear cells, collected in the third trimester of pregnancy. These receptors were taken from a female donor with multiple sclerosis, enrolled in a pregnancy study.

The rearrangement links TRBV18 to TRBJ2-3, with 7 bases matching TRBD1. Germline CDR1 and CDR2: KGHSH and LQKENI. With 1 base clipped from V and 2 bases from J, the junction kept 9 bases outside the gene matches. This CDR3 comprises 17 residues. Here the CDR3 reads CASSPRSTGTATDTQYF. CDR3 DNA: TGTGCCAGCTCACCACGTTCGACCGGGACAGCCACAGATACGCAGTATTTT.

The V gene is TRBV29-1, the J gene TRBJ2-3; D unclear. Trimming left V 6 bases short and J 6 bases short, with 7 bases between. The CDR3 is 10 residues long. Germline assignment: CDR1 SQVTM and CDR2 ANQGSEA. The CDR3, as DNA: TGCAGCGTGCGGCCGGATACGCAGTATTTT. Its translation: CSVRPDTQYF.

CDR3 coding DNA: TGTGCCTCAAGGGACAGGGGGCTAACTGAAGCTTTCTTT. It specifies CASRDRGLTEAFF. The chain employs TRBV30 and TRBJ1-1; 12 positions agree with TRBD1. Trimming removed 7 bases from V and 5 bases from J; junction bases left unmatched: 5. The CDR3 covers 13 residues. CDR1 and CDR2 from the germline V gene are GTSNPN and SVGIG (reference sequence). The variable domain in full, with the rest retrieved from reference TRBV30 and TRBJ1-1, is SQTIHQWPATLVQPVGSPLSLECTVEGTSNPNLYWYRQAAGRGLQLLFYSVGIGQISSEVPQNLSASRPQDRQFILSSKKLLLSDSGFYLCASRDRGLTEAFFGQGTRLTVV.

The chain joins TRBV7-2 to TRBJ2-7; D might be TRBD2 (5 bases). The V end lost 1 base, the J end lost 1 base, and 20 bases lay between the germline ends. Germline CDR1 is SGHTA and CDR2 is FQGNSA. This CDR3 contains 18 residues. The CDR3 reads CASSLEPYLGAVSYEQYF. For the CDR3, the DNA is TGTGCCAGCAGCTTAGAACCCTACTTGGGAGCGGTATCCTACGAGCAGTACTTC.

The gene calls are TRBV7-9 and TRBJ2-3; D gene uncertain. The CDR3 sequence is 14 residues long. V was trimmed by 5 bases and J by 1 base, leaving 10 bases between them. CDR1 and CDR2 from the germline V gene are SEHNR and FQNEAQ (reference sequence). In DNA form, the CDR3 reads TGTGCCAGCAGCCCCGGTACAGGCACAGATACGCAGTATTTT. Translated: CASSPGTGTDTQYF.

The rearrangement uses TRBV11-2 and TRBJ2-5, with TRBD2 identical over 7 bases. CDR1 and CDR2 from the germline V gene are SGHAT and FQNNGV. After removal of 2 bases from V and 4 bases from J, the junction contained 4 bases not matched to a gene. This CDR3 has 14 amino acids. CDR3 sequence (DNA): TGTGCCAGCAGCTTAAGCACTAGCGCAGAGACCCAGTACTTC. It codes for CASSLSTSAETQYF.

In nucleotides, the CDR3 is TGTGCCAGCAGCCCAGCCGGGACTAGTAGGGAGACCCAGTACTTC. Amino acids: CASSPAGTSRETQYF. The gene calls are TRBV5-4 and TRBJ2-5; 8 nucleotides match TRBD2. This CDR3 is built from 15 residues. Germline assignment: CDR1 SGHNT and CDR2 YYREEE (reference sequence). With V trimmed by 4 bases and J by 5 bases, 10 bases remained unmatched. Using reference TRBV5-4 and TRBJ2-5 for the parts outside the CDR3, the full variable domain is ETGVTQSPTHLIKTRGQQVTLRCSSQSGHNTVSWYQQALGQGPQFIFQYYREEENGRGNFPPRFSGLQFPNYSSELNVNALELDDSALYLCASSPAGTSRETQYFGPGTRLLVL.

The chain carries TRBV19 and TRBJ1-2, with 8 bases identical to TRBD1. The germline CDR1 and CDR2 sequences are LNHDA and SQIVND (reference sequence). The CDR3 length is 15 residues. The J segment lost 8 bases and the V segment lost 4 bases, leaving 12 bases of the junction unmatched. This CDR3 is CASSTSGTGTGGYTF. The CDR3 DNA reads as TGTGCCAGTAGTACCTCCGGGACAGGCACAGGGGGCTACACCTTC.

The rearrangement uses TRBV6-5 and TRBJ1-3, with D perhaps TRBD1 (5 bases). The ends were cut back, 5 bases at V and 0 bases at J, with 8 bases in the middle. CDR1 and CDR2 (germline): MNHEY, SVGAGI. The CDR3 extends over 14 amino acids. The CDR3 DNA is TGTGCCAGCAGTCATAGGGGCTCTGGAAACACCATATATTTT. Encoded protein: CASSHRGSGNTIYF.

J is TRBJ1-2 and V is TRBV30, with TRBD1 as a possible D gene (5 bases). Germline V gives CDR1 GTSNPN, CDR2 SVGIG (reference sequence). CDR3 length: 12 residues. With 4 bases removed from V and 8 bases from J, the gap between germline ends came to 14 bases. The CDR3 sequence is CAWTMQGAGYTF. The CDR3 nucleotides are TGTGCCTGGACCATGCAGGGTGCCGGCTACACCTTC.

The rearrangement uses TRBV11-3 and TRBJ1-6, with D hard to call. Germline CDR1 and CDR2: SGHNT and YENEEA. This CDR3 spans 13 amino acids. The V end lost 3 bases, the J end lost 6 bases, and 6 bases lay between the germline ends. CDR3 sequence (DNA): TGTGCCAGCAGCTTCTTTTCTAATTCACCCCTCCACTTT. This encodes CASSFFSNSPLHF.

CDR3 bases: TGTGCCAGCTCACCAAACAGGGATTCCGAGCAGTACTTC. Protein product: CASSPNRDSEQYF. The genes are TRBV18 and TRBJ2-7; a weak D match, TRBD1 (6 bases). CDR1 and CDR2 (germline): KGHSH, LQKENI. V lost 2 bases and J lost 6, with 11 bases in between. The CDR3 runs 13 residues.

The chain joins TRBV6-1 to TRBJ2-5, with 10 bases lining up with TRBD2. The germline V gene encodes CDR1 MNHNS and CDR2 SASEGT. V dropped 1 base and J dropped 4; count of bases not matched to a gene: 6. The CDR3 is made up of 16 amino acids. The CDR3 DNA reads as TGTGCCAGCAGTGAAGGCTCTAGCGGGAGAGGAGAGACCCAGTACTTC. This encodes CASSEGSSGRGETQYF.

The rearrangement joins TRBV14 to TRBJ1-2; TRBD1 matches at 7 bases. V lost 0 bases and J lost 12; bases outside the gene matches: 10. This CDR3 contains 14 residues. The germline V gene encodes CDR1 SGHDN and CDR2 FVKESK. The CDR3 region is CASSQDRTGPGDTF. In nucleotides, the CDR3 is TGTGCCAGCAGCCAAGATAGGACAGGCCCGGGGGACACCTTC.